This entry is about one T cell receptor (beta chain). Antigen unknown. The record originates from a study of shared clonotypes between healthy human individuals. Study-wide points: Donor clonotype sharing was expected to depend on sequencing depth. Sampling used blood alone; tissue repertoires probably differ.

Deep was the level used in running the assay. Genomic DNA belonging to each subset was distributed in equal measure over several immunoSEQ plates. Sequenced by immunoSEQ multiplex PCR; TCRdb stores in-frame clones only, minus some. The repertoire holds around 940,000 clones, about three quarters seen once, with around 1.4% in the top ten. This CDR3 has 19 amino acids. The chain employs TRBV21-1 and TRBJ1-2; the table's D call, TRBD1, has no DNA check behind it. TRBV21-1 is labeled a pseudogene. This clonotype was obtained from a man younger than 35 in good health. The specimen sequenced was memory CD4+ T cells sorted from blood. Documented subset: CD45RA-negative fraction. The CDR3 bases are TGTGCCAGCAGCTCGACTCTAGGGACAGGGGGCACCAAGTCGAGTGACTACACCTTC. This translates into CASSSTLGTGGTKSSDYTF.